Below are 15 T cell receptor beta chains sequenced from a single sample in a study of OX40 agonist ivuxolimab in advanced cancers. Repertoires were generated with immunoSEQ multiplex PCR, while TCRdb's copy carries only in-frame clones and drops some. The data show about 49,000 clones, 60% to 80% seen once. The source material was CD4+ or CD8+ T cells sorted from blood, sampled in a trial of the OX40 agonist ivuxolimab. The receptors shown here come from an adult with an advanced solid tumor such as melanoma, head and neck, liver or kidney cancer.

This chain's CDR3 is CASSTGLAEYNEQFF. The CDR3 coding sequence is TGTGCCAGCAGCACGGGACTAGCGGAATACAATGAGCAGTTCTTC. The rearrangement joins TRBV7-3 to TRBJ2-1, with 11 positions matching TRBD2. Trimming took 5 bases from V and 4 from J; bases not matched to a gene: 4. The CDR3 extends over 15 amino acids. The V gene's germline CDR1 is SGHTA and CDR2 FQGTGA.

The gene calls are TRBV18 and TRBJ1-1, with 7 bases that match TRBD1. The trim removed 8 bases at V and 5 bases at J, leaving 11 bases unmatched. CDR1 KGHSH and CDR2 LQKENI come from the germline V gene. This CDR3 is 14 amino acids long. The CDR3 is CASLNRQGDTEAFF. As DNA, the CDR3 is TGTGCCAGCCTGAACCGACAGGGAGATACTGAAGCTTTCTTT.

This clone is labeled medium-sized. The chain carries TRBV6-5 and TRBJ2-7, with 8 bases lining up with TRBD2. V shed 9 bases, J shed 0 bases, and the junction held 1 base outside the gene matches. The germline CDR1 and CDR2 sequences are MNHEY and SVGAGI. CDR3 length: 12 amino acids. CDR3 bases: TGTGCCAGTAGCGGGAACTCCTACGAGCAGTACTTC. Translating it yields CASSGNSYEQYF.

The CDR3 spells CASSWTSGSTGELFF. As DNA, the CDR3 is TGCGCCAGCAGCTGGACTAGCGGGAGCACCGGGGAGCTGTTTTTT. The chain couples TRBV5-1 to TRBJ2-2; TRBD2 matches at 13 bases. Germline CDR1 SGHRS, CDR2 YFSETQ. V was clipped by 3 bases and J by 4 bases; unmatched bases: 0. This CDR3 has 15 residues. The variable domain in full, with the rest retrieved from reference TRBV5-1 and TRBJ2-2, is KAGVTQTPRYLIKTRGQQVTLSCSPISGHRSVSWYQQTPGQGLQFLFEYFSETQRNKGNFPGRFSGRQFSNSRSEMNVSTLELGDSALYLCASSWTSGSTGELFFGEGSRLTVL.

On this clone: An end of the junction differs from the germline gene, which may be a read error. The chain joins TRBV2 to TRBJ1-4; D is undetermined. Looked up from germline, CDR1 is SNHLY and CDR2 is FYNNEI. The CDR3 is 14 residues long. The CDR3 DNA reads TGTGTCAGCAGTGAGTTTAAGGGCCGGGAAAAACTGTTTTTT. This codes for CVSSEFKGREKLFF.

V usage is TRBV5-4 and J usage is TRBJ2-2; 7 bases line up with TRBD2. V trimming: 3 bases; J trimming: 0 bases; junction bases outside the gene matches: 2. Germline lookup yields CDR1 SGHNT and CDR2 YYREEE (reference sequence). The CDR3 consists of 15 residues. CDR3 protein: CASSWGLSNTGELFF. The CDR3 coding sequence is TGTGCCAGCAGCTGGGGACTATCGAACACCGGGGAGCTGTTTTTT.

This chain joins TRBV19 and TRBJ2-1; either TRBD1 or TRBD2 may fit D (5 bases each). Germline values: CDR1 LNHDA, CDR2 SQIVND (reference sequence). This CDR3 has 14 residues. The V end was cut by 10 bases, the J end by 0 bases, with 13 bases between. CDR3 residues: CATTRGRSYNEQFF. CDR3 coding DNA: TGTGCCACGACCCGGGGCCGCTCCTACAATGAGCAGTTCTTC.

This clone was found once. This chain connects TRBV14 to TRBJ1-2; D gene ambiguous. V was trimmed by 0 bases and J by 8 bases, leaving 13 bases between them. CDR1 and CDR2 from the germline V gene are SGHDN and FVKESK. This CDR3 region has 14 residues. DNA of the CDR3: TGTGCCAGCAGCCAAGATGTCCGGACGCGGGGCTACACCTTC. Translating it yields CASSQDVRTRGYTF. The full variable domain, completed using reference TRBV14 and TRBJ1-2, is EAGVTQFPSHSVIEKGQTVTLRCDPISGHDNLYWYRRVMGKEIKFLLHFVKESKQDESGMPNNRFLAERTGGTYSTLKVQPAELEDSGVYFCASSQDVRTRGYTFGSGTRLTVV.

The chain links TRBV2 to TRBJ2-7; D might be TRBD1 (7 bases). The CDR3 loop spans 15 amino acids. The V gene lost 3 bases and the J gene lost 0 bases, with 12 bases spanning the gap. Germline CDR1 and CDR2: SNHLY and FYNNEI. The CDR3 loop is CASSEEGTDSYEQYF. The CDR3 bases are TGTGCCAGCAGTGAGGAGGGGACAGACTCCTACGAGCAGTACTTC.

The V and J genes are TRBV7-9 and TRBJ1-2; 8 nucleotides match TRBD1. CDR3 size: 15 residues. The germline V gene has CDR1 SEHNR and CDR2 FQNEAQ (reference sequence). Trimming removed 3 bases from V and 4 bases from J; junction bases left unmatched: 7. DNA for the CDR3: TGTGCCAGCAGCTTCCAGGGGGCGCGGAGCTATGGCTACACCTTC. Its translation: CASSFQGARSYGYTF.

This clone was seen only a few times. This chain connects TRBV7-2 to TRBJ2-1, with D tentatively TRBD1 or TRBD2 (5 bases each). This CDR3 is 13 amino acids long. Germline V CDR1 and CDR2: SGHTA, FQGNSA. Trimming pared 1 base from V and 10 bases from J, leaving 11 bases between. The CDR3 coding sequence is TGTGCCAGCAGCTTAGGGGCCGGGACCGAGCAGTTCTTC. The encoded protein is CASSLGAGTEQFF. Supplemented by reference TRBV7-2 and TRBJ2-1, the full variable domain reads GAGVSQSPSNKVTEKGKDVELRCDPISGHTALYWYRQSLGQGLEFLIYFQGNSAPDKSGLPSDRFSAERTGGSVSTLTIQRTQQEDSAVYLCASSLGAGTEQFFGPGTRLTVL.

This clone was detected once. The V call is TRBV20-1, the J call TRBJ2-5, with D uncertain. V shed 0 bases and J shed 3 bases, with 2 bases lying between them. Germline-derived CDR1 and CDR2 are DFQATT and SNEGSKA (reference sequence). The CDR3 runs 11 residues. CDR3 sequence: CSAREEETQYF. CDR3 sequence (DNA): TGCAGTGCTAGAGAGGAAGAGACCCAGTACTTC.

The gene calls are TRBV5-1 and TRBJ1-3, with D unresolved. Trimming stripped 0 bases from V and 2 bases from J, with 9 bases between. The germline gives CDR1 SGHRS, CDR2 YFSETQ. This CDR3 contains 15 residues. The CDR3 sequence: CASSLAGITGNTIYF. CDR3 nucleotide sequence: TGCGCCAGCAGCTTGGCGGGGATCACTGGAAACACCATATATTTT. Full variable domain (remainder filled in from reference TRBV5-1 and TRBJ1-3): KAGVTQTPRYLIKTRGQQVTLSCSPISGHRSVSWYQQTPGQGLQFLFEYFSETQRNKGNFPGRFSGRQFSNSRSEMNVSTLELGDSALYLCASSLAGITGNTIYFGEGSWLTVV.

The CDR3 sequence: CASCQPNQPQHF. As DNA, the CDR3 is TGTGCCAGTTGTCAGCCTAATCAGCCCCAGCATTTT. This chain connects TRBV19 to TRBJ1-5, with D unresolved. The length of the CDR3 is 12 residues. Germline values: CDR1 LNHDA, CDR2 SQIVND (reference sequence). Trimming cost V 8 bases and J 4 bases, with 9 bases left between them. The whole variable domain, filled in from reference TRBV19 and TRBJ1-5, reads DGGITQSPKYLFRKEGQNVTLSCEQNLNHDAMYWYRQDPGQGLRLIYYSQIVNDFQKGDIAEGYSVSREKKESFPLTVTSAQKNPTAFYLCASCQPNQPQHFGDGTRLSIL.

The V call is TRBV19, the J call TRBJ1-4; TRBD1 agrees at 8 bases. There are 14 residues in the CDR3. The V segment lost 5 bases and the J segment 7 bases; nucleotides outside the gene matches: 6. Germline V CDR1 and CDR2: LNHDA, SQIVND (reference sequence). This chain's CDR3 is CASSATGEVEKLFF. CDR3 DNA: TGTGCCAGTAGTGCGACAGGGGAAGTTGAAAAACTGTTTTTT.